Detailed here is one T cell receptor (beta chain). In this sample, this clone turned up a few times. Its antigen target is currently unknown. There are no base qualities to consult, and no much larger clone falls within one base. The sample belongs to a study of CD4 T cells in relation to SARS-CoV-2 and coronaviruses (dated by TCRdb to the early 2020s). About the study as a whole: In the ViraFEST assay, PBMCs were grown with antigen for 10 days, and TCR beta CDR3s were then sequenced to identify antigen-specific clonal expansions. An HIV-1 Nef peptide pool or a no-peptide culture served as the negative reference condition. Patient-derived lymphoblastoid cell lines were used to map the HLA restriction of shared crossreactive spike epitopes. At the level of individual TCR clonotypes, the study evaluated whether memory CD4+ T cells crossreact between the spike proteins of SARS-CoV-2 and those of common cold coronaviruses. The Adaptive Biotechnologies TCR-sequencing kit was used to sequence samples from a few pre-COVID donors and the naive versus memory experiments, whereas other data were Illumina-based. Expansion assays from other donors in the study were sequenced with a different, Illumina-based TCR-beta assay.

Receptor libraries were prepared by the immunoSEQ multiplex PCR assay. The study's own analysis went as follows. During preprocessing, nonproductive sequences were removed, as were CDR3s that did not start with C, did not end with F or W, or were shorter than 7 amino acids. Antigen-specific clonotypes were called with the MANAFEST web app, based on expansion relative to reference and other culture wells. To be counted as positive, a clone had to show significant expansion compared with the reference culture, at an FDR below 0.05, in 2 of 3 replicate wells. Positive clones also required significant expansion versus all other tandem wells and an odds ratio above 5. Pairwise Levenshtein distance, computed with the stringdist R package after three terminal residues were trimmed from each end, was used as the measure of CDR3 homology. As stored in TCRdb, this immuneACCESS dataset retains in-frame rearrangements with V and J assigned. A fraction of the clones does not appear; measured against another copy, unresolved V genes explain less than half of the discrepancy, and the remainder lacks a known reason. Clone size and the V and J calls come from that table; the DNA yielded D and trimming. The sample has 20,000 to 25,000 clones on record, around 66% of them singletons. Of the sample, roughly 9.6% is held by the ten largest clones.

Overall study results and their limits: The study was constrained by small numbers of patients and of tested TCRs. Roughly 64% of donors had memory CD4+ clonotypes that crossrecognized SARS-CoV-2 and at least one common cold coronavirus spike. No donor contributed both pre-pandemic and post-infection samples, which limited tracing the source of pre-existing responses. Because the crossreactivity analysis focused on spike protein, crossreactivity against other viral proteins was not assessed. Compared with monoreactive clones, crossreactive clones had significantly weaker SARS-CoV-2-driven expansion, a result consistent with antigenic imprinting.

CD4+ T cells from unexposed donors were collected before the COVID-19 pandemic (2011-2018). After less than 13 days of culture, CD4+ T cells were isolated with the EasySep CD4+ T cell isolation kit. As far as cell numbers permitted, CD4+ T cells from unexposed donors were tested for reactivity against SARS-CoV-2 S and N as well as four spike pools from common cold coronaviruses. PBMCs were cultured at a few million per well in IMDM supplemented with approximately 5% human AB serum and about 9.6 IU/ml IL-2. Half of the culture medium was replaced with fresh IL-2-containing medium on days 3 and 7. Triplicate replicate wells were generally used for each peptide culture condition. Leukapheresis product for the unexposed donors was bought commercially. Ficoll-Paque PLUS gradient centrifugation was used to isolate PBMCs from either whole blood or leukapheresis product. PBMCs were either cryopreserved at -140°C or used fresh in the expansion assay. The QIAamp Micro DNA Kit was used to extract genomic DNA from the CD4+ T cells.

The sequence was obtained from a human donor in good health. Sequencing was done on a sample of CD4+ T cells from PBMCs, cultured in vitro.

The nucleotides read TGTGCCAGCAGTGGATACTCTGGGGCCAACGTCCTGACTTTC. Translated, this is CASSGYSGANVLTF. The chain couples TRBV27 to TRBJ2-6, with the D segment identity uncertain. V drops 5 bases and J drops 0 bases, leaving 5 bases in between. CDR1 and CDR2, looked up from the germline V gene (reference sequence), are MNHEY and SMNVEV. The CDR3 runs 14 amino acids, cysteine and phenylalanine included. The entry retains the CDR3 DNA only, 42 bases that are in frame from base 1.